This T cell receptor beta chain is drawn from a study of blood T cell repertoires in COVID-19. Turning to the study itself: Researchers got acute and convalescent COVID-19 samples from the United States, Italy and Spain. PBMCs, B-cell-depleted T cells, or T cells provided the cDNA or gDNA that made up the material.

As originally analysed: Estimated nucleated cell counts came from reference gene primer amplification. Profiled with immunoSEQ multiplex PCR; TCRdb holds only in-frame clones, not every one. The V and J calls and clone size come from that table; D and trimming were worked out from the DNA. Among approximately 200,000 clones listed, roughly 80% were seen once. The germline CDR1 and CDR2 sequences are SGHTA and FQGNSA. The CDR3 covers 17 residues. Germline trimming cut 0 bases from V and 7 bases from J; bases unmatched to any gene: 7. The material sequenced was peripheral blood. The chain has TRBV7-2 and TRBJ2-1; the match to TRBD2 covers 12 bases. The TCR sequence derives from a woman of 80 years or more with acute or convalescent COVID-19. CDR3 DNA: TGTGCCAGCAGCTTAGCGCTCGGACTAGCGGGGTTGAATGAGCAGTTCTTC. This encodes CASSLALGLAGLNEQFF.